One TCR beta chain is described in this entry. Its antigen is not known. The length of the CDR3 is 15 residues. J was trimmed by 0 bases and V by 6 bases; bases with no gene match: 8. In germline, CDR1 is SQVTM, CDR2 ANQGSEA. Researchers ran the assay at a deep level. The repertoire was sequenced with immunoSEQ multiplex PCR; TCRdb's copy has only in-frame clones and lacks some. The table records hundreds of thousands of clones, around 78% of them present only once. These data come from a study of shared clonotypes between healthy human individuals. Findings and caveats of the study: An anticipated effect of sequencing depth on clonotype sharing among donors was recognized.

V is TRBV29-1 and J is TRBJ1-5; 7 bases are a match to TRBD1. The sequence derives from a woman aged 40 to 55 in good health. Some clones in this sample may be carry-over from other donors' samples. The sequencing sample was made of PBMCs. The CDR3 region is CSVPHGQASNQPQHF. DNA of the CDR3: TGCAGCGTCCCTCACGGACAGGCTAGCAATCAGCCCCAGCATTTT.